The 26 T cell receptor beta chains below were found in one sample sequenced in a study of neurological immune-mediated disorders. MiXCR, applied by TCRdb to the 5' RACE reads, yields one record per CDR3 protein. In the table there are about 45,000 distinct CDR3 sequences, roughly 12% of which are singletons. The time point denotes: longitudinal time-point 3. Material: PBMCs. The receptors originated from a man between 25 and 39 years old in good health.

This clonotype was picked up many times. V is TRBV24-1 and J is TRBJ2-1; 7 bases fit TRBD2. The CDR3 contains 15 residues. The germline gives CDR1 KGHDR, CDR2 SFDVKD. The V and J ends lost 11 bases and 12 bases, in that order; junction bases with no gene match: 21. The CDR3 nucleotides read TGTGCCAGTGATAATCCCTTTTTGGGGGAGGGCCGGCAGTTCTTC. It yields the protein CASDNPFLGEGRQFF.

There are many counts of this clonotype. The chain recombines TRBV10-3 with TRBJ2-1, with 9 positions matching TRBD2. Germline V lookup: CDR1 ENHRY, CDR2 SYGVKD. The CDR3 loop spans 14 amino acids. Germline trimming cut 7 bases from V and 7 bases from J; bases unmatched to any gene: 8. In DNA, the CDR3 is TGTGCCATCAAGGGGCGGGAGGGCCTGAATGAGCAGTTCTTC. Protein sequence: CAIKGREGLNEQFF.

Many counts were recorded for this clonotype. The chain joins TRBV13 to TRBJ2-1; TRBD2 aligns across 9 bases. Germline V gene data show CDR1 as PRHDT and CDR2 as FYEKMQ (reference sequence). The CDR3 consists of 16 residues. The V gene end was trimmed by 2 bases and the J gene end by 4 bases; junction bases not matched to a gene: 6. The CDR3 nucleotides read TGTGCCAGCAGCTTATACGCGGGAGGGCCTTACAATGAGCAGTTCTTC. Its translation is CASSLYAGGPYNEQFF.

Ten or more counts support this clonotype. This sequence joins TRBV3-1 and TRBJ2-7; no clear D gene. CDR1 and CDR2 from the germline V gene are LGHDT and YNNKEL (reference sequence). V was trimmed by 2 bases and J by 5 bases, leaving 10 bases between them. The CDR3 runs 13 residues. The CDR3 loop is CASSQPPRNEQYF. CDR3 DNA sequence: TGTGCCAGCAGCCAACCACCCAGAAACGAGCAGTACTTC.

Many counts were recorded for this clonotype. The chain combines TRBV27 with TRBJ2-4; D not certain. CDR3 size: 12 residues. Germline CDR1 is MNHEY and CDR2 is SMNVEV (reference sequence). V was trimmed by 10 bases and J by 0 bases, leaving 7 bases between them. CDR3 nucleotides: TGTGCCACCGACATAGCCAAAAACATTCAGTACTTC. Amino acid sequence: CATDIAKNIQYF.

This sequence joins TRBV27 and TRBJ2-4; 9 positions match TRBD2. The CDR3 covers 17 residues. V lost 2 bases to trimming and J lost 0 bases; unmatched junction nucleotides: 5. In germline, CDR1 is MNHEY, CDR2 SMNVEV (reference sequence). CDR3 amino acids: CASSLRLAGLAKNIQYF. For the CDR3, the DNA is TGTGCCAGCAGTTTACGGCTAGCGGGGTTAGCCAAAAACATTCAGTACTTC.

This clonotype was detected many times. This chain links TRBV20-1 with TRBJ2-4; 7 bases fit TRBD1. The V segment lost 6 bases and the J segment 6 bases; nucleotides outside the gene matches: 8. This CDR3 is 13 amino acids long. CDR1 DFQATT and CDR2 SNEGSKA come from the germline V gene (reference sequence). CDR3 sequence: CSANSGQLNIQYF. The CDR3 nucleotides read TGCAGTGCGAACTCGGGACAGTTAAACATTCAGTACTTC.

This clonotype was found many times. The genes are TRBV5-1 and TRBJ2-7, with 7 positions matching TRBD2. CDR3 length equals 15 residues. CDR1 SGHRS and CDR2 YFSETQ come from the germline V gene. The trim removed 3 bases at V and 0 bases at J, leaving 6 bases unmatched. CDR3 nucleotides: TGCGCCAGCAGCTCTTTAGCGGGCACCTCCTACGAGCAGTACTTC. It encodes CASSSLAGTSYEQYF. Based on the CDR3 plus reference TRBV5-1 and TRBJ2-7, the full variable domain is KAGVTQTPRYLIKTRGQQVTLSCSPISGHRSVSWYQQTPGQGLQFLFEYFSETQRNKGNFPGRFSGRQFSNSRSEMNVSTLELGDSALYLCASSSLAGTSYEQYFGPGTRLTVT.

This clonotype was seen repeatedly, ten times or more. The chain recombines TRBV7-2 with TRBJ1-2, with D maybe TRBD1 (5 bases). The germline CDR1 and CDR2 sequences are SGHTA and FQGNSA. CDR3 length: 14 amino acids. Trimming shortened V by 1 base and J by 8 bases, and 14 bases separated the two germline ends. The DNA of the CDR3 is TGTGCCAGCAGCTTAGGGGCTGGGGCTTGGGGCTACACCTTC. Translation: CASSLGAGAWGYTF.

This clonotype was picked up many times. The rearrangement joins TRBV7-2 to TRBJ2-7; 7 nucleotides align to TRBD2. CDR1 SGHTA and CDR2 FQGNSA come from the germline V gene. V lost 4 bases and J lost 6; bases outside the gene matches: 12. This CDR3 has 15 amino acids. As DNA, the CDR3 is TGTGCCAGCAGCTCCAGTCGGTCCGGGAGGCTCGAGCAGTACTTC. It yields the protein CASSSSRSGRLEQYF. Full variable domain (outside the CDR3, taken from reference TRBV7-2 and TRBJ2-7): GAGVSQSPSNKVTEKGKDVELRCDPISGHTALYWYRQSLGQGLEFLIYFQGNSAPDKSGLPSDRFSAERTGGSVSTLTIQRTQQEDSAVYLCASSSSRSGRLEQYFGPGTRLTVT.

This clonotype appeared many times. The chain uses TRBV12-3 or TRBV12-4 and TRBJ2-1; D gene uncertain. The CDR3 consists of 11 residues. The V gene lost 3 bases and the J gene lost 9 bases, with 6 bases spanning the gap. The CDR3 region has the DNA TGTGCCAGCAGTTTCTCCAGTGAGCAGTTCTTC. This codes for CASSFSSEQFF.

This clonotype was observed at least ten times. The chain couples TRBV5-1 to TRBJ2-7; tentative D call: TRBD2 (5 bases). Germline CDR1 reads SGHRS; CDR2 reads YFSETQ. The CDR3 spans 13 residues. V shed 0 bases and J shed 9 bases, with 13 bases lying between them. CDR3 amino acids: CASSLGPPLAQYF. The CDR3 region has the DNA TGCGCCAGCAGCTTGGGACCGCCTCTAGCGCAGTACTTC.

This clonotype was picked up many times. V is TRBV4-1 and J is TRBJ1-2, with TRBD1 identical over 7 bases. The CDR3 is 18 amino acids. CDR1 and CDR2 from the germline V gene are MGHRA and YSYEKL. The trim removed 2 bases at V and 0 bases at J, leaving 12 bases unmatched. CDR3: CASSQLRDSSLTNYGYTF. The CDR3 DNA reads TGCGCCAGCAGCCAACTCCGGGACAGCTCCTTGACTAACTATGGCTACACCTTC.

This clonotype was observed at least ten times. The J gene is TRBJ2-2, the V gene TRBV28, with D perhaps matching TRBD1 (5 bases). Trimming took 5 bases from V and 4 from J, leaving 14 bases between them. The CDR3 contains 15 residues. The germline V gene has CDR1 MDHEN and CDR2 SYDVKM. The CDR3 coding sequence is TGTGCCAGCAGTATATTGACAGATATCACCGGGGAGCTGTTTTTT. Translation gives CASSILTDITGELFF.

This clonotype is labeled medium-sized. V is TRBV28 and J is TRBJ2-1; 8 nucleotides align to TRBD1. This CDR3 contains 13 residues. V dropped 8 bases and J dropped 6; count of bases not matched to a gene: 6. Germline V gene lookup returns CDR1 MDHEN and CDR2 SYDVKM. Here the CDR3 DNA reads TGTGCCAGCGTCTCCGGGACAGGCAATGAGCAGTTCTTC. It is translated as CASVSGTGNEQFF.

In its sample, this clonotype was seen many times. The chain joins TRBV5-1 to TRBJ2-1; possibly TRBD2 for D (6 bases). V lost 0 bases and J 4 bases, leaving 11 bases between the germline ends. The germline V gene has CDR1 SGHRS and CDR2 YFSETQ. CDR3 length equals 15 residues. The CDR3 DNA sequence: TGCGCCAGCAGCTTGGCGGGAGATCCGTACAATGAGCAGTTCTTC. Encoded protein: CASSLAGDPYNEQFF. The complete variable domain, with remaining parts taken from reference TRBV5-1 and TRBJ2-1, reads KAGVTQTPRYLIKTRGQQVTLSCSPISGHRSVSWYQQTPGQGLQFLFEYFSETQRNKGNFPGRFSGRQFSNSRSEMNVSTLELGDSALYLCASSLAGDPYNEQFFGPGTRLTVL.

The table lists this clonotype with many counts. The chain has TRBV5-6 and TRBJ2-5; D ambiguous. The CDR3 consists of 14 residues. The V end was cut by 0 bases, the J end by 4 bases, with 10 bases between. Looked up from germline, CDR1 is SGHDT and CDR2 is YYEEEE. The CDR3 coding sequence is TGTGCCAGCAGCTTGGTCGGTAGTGGAGAGACCCAGTACTTC. It is translated as CASSLVGSGETQYF.

This clonotype was detected ten times or more. The V gene is TRBV28, the J gene TRBJ1-1; the D gene is possibly TRBD1 (6 bases). Per germline, CDR1 MDHEN and CDR2 SYDVKM. This CDR3 contains 14 residues. Trimming removed 3 bases at V and 4 bases at J, with 12 bases between. The CDR3 is CASSLVGGGTEAFF. DNA of the CDR3: TGTGCCAGCAGTTTGGTCGGGGGCGGCACTGAAGCTTTCTTT. The full variable domain, rest sourced from reference TRBV28 and TRBJ1-1, is DVKVTQSSRYLVKRTGEKVFLECVQDMDHENMFWYRQDPGLGLRLIYFSYDVKMKEKGDIPEGYSVSREKKERFSLILESASTNQTSMYLCASSLVGGGTEAFFGQGTRLTVV.

The chain joins TRBV15 to TRBJ2-7; D unclear. This CDR3 is 13 amino acids long. The V gene's germline CDR1 is LNHNV and CDR2 YYDKDF (reference sequence). Trimming removed 3 bases at V and 4 bases at J, with 10 bases between. CDR3 bases: TGTGCCACCAGCAGCCAAGGACCGTACGAGCAGTACTTC. It codes for CATSSQGPYEQYF.

The CDR3 here is CASSPGLAGGLGDTQYF. For the CDR3, the DNA is TGTGCCAGCAGCCCCGGACTAGCGGGAGGGTTGGGAGATACGCAGTATTTT. The chain has TRBV7-3 and TRBJ2-3; TRBD2 matches 15 bases. Looked up from germline, CDR1 is SGHTA and CDR2 is FQGTGA. This CDR3 is 17 amino acids long. Unmatched junction bases numbered 8, after V lost 5 bases and J lost 5 bases.

V is TRBV11-3 and J is TRBJ2-1; 9 bases are shared with TRBD1. The CDR3 consists of 14 residues. Per germline, CDR1 SGHNT and CDR2 YENEEA. V lost 3 bases to trimming and J lost 6 bases; unmatched junction nucleotides: 3. CDR3 in amino acids: CASSLETGGNEQFF. The CDR3 coding sequence is TGTGCCAGCAGCTTGGAGACAGGGGGCAATGAGCAGTTCTTC.

At least ten counts were recorded for this clonotype. V usage is TRBV5-1 and J usage is TRBJ2-7; TRBD2 matches at 11 bases. CDR3 length: 22 amino acids. CDR1 is SGHRS and CDR2 is YFSETQ in the germline V gene. J lost 0 bases, V lost 0 bases, and 20 bases had no gene match. DNA of the CDR3: TGCGCCAGCAGCTTGGCCCTAGCGGGAGGAGGAGCCAGGAGGGGGAGCTCCTACGAGCAGTACTTC. Translated, it gives CASSLALAGGGARRGSSYEQYF.

There are many counts of this clonotype. The chain employs TRBV29-1 and TRBJ2-3; 7 nucleotides agree with TRBD2. Germline V gives CDR1 SQVTM, CDR2 ANQGSEA. The CDR3 has 16 residues. The V gene end was trimmed by 3 bases and the J gene end by 2 bases; junction bases not matched to a gene: 11. The CDR3 DNA is TGCAGCGTTGAGAAACAGAGCGGGAATCCCACAGATACGCAGTATTTT. Protein sequence: CSVEKQSGNPTDTQYF.

This clonotype has at least ten counts. J is TRBJ1-2 and V is TRBV12-3 or TRBV12-4, with 9 bases identical to TRBD1. V trimming: 6 bases; J trimming: 4 bases; junction bases outside the gene matches: 9. The CDR3 sequence is 15 residues long. CDR3 bases: TGTGCCAGCAGACCCACAGGGGGCGATTTCTATGGCTACACCTTC. Encoded protein: CASRPTGGDFYGYTF.

The rearrangement joins TRBV12-3 or TRBV12-4 to TRBJ1-6, with 7 bases aligning to TRBD1. The CDR3 extends over 16 amino acids. Trimming cost V 7 bases and J 16 bases; bases outside gene matches: 22. The CDR3: CASTIDRTGPNSTLHF. DNA of the CDR3: TGTGCCAGCACCATCGACCGGACAGGCCCCAATTCAACACTCCACTTT.

The chain employs TRBV5-1 and TRBJ2-3; D might be TRBD2 (5 bases). Trimming pared 7 bases from V and 5 bases from J, leaving 20 bases between. The germline gives CDR1 SGHRS, CDR2 YFSETQ. This CDR3 is 15 amino acids long. The DNA for the CDR3 is TGCGCCAGCTTACTGCAAGGCGGCGCGGGAGATACGCAGTATTTT. It yields the protein CASLLQGGAGDTQYF. Full variable domain (outside the CDR3, taken from reference TRBV5-1 and TRBJ2-3): KAGVTQTPRYLIKTRGQQVTLSCSPISGHRSVSWYQQTPGQGLQFLFEYFSETQRNKGNFPGRFSGRQFSNSRSEMNVSTLELGDSALYLCASLLQGGAGDTQYFGPGTRLTVL.